The T cell receptor (beta chain) described here comes from a study of T cells in localized non-small cell lung cancer. Regarding the study as a whole: Sequencing was limited to one tumor region, leaving the possibility of heterogeneity open. A median around 57 of the top 100 tumor clones appeared in adjacent lung. Maximal T cell clonality occurred in uninvolved adjacent lung, with tumor ranking below it. Greater blood T cell density accompanied longer overall survival.

The V and J ends lost 6 bases and 3 bases, in that order; junction bases with no gene match: 9. CDR3 length: 15 residues. The V gene's germline CDR1 is SGHTA and CDR2 FQGTGA. Assay: immunoSEQ multiplex PCR; the TCRdb copy retains only in-frame clones and omits some. This table has roughly 66,000 clones, 90% appearing once. With respect to this clone: Its target is unknown.

The V gene is TRBV7-3, the J gene TRBJ2-7; TRBD2 matches 9 bases. This material consisted of peripheral blood, taken before any cancer treatment. This sequence was found in a woman aged 35 to 69 with stage I lung adenocarcinoma. In DNA form, the CDR3 reads TGTGCCAGCAGTCCCTCGCCTAGCGGGATCTACGAGCAGTACTTC. Its protein is CASSPSPSGIYEQYF.